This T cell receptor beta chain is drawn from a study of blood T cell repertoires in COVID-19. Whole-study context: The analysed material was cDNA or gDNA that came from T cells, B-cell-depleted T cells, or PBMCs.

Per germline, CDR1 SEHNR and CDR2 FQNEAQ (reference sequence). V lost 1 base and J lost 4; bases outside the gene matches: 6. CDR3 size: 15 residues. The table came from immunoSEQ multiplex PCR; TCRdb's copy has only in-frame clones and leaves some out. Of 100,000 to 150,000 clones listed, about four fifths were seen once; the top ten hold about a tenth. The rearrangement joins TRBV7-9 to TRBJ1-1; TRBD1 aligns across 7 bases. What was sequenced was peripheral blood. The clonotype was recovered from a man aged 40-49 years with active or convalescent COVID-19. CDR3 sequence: CASSLDGRGTTEAFF. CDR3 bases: TGTGCCAGCAGCTTAGACGGCAGGGGGACCACTGAAGCTTTCTTT. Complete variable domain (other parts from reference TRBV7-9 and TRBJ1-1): DTGVSQNPRHKITKRGQNVTFRCDPISEHNRLYWYRQTLGQGPEFLTYFQNEAQLEKSRLLSDRFSAERPKGSFSTLEIQRTEQGDSAMYLCASSLDGRGTTEAFFGQGTRLTVV.